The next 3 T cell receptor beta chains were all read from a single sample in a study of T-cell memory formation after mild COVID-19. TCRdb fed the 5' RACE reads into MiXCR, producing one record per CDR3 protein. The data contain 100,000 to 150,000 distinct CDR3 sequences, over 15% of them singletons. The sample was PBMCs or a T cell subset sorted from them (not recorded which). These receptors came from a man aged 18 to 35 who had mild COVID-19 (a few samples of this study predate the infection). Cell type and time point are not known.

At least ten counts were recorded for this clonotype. The CDR3 loop is CASSPESGTRHEQYV. CDR3 sequence (DNA): TGCGCCAGCAGCCCAGAAAGCGGGACTAGACACGAGCAGTACGTC. The chain combines TRBV4-1 with TRBJ2-7; the match to TRBD2 covers 8 bases. Per germline, CDR1 MGHRA and CDR2 YSYEKL. The trim removed 4 bases at V and 5 bases at J, leaving 10 bases unmatched. The CDR3 covers 15 residues.

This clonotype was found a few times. CDR3 residues: CSAYGTGPSSYNEQFF. DNA of the CDR3: TGCAGTGCTTACGGGACAGGGCCGAGCTCCTACAATGAGCAGTTCTTC. The rearrangement uses TRBV20-1 and TRBJ2-1; 9 bases are a match to TRBD1. V was clipped by 5 bases and J by 0 bases; unmatched bases: 8. The V gene's germline CDR1 is DFQATT and CDR2 SNEGSKA (reference sequence). This CDR3 has 16 residues.

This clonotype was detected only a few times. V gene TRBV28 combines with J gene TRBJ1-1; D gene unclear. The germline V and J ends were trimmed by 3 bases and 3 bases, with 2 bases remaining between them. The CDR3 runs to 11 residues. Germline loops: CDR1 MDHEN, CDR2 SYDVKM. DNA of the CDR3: TGTGCCAGCAGTTTCTACACTGAAGCTTTCTTT. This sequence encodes CASSFYTEAFF.